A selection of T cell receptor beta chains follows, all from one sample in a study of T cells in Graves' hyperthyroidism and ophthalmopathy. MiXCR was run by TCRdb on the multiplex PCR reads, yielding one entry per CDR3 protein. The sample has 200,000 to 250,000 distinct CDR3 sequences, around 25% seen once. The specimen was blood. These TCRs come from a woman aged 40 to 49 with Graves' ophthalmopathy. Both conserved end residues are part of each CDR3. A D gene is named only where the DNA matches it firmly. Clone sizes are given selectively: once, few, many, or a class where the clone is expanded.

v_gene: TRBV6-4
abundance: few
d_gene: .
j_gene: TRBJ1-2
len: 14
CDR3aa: CASSDSPGDFGYTF
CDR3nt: TGTGCCAGCAGTGACTCCCCAGGGGACTTTGGCTACACCTTC

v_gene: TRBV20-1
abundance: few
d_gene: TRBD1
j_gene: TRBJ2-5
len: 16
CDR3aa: CSAGGRDRGQEETQYF
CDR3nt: TGCAGTGCTGGGGGCCGGGACAGGGGGCAAGAAGAGACCCAGTACTTC

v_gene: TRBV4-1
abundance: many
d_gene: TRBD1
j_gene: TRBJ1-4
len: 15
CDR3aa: CASSRRGQGGEKLFF
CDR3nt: TGCGCCAGCAGCCGCCGGGGACAGGGAGGCGAAAAACTGTTTTTT

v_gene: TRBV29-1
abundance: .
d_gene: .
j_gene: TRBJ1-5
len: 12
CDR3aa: CSVQEGNQPQHF
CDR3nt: TGCAGCGTTCAGGAGGGCAATCAGCCCCAGCATTTT

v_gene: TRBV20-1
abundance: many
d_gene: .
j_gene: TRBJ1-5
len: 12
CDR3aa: CSARGVNQPQHF
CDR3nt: TGCAGTGCAAGAGGGGTCAATCAGCCCCAGCATTTT

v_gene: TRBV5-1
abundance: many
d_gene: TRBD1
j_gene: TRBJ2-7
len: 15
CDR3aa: CASSLVRTGAYEQYF
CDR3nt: TGCGCCAGCAGCTTGGTGCGGACAGGGGCGTACGAGCAGTACTTC

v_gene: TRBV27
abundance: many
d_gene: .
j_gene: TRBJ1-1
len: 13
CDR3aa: CASRPQANTEAFF
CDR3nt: TGTGCCAGCAGGCCACAGGCGAACACTGAAGCTTTCTTT

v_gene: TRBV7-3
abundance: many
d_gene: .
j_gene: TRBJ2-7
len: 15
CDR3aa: CASSLSGQGNYEQYF
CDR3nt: TGTGCCAGCAGCTTAAGTGGTCAGGGCAACTACGAGCAGTACTTC

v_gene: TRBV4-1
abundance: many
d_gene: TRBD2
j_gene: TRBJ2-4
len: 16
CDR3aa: CASSQAGTSSKNIQYF
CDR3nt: TGCGCCAGCAGCCAAGCCGGGACTAGCTCCAAAAACATTCAGTACTTC

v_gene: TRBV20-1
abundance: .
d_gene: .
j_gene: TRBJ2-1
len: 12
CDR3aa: CSASGIYNEQFF
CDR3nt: TGCAGTGCTAGCGGGATTTACAATGAGCAGTTCTTC

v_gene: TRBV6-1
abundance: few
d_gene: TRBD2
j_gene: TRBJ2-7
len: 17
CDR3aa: CASSRGTSGSGSYEQYF
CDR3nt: TGTGCCAGCAGTCGCGGGACTAGCGGGAGTGGCTCCTACGAGCAGTACTTC

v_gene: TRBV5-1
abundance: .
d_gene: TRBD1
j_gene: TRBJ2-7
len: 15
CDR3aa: CASSSGQVTYVEQYF
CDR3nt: TGCGCCAGCAGCTCTGGACAGGTTACCTACGTCGAGCAGTACTTC

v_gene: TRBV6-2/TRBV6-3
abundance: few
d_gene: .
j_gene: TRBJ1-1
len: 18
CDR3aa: CASSYHRGWTERNNEAFF
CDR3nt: TGTGCCAGCAGTTACCACCGGGGTTGGACAGAGAGGAACAATGAAGCTTTCTTT

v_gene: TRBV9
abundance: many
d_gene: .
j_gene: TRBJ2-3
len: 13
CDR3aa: CASSVAGADTQYF
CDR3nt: TGTGCCAGCAGCGTAGCGGGTGCAGATACGCAGTATTTT

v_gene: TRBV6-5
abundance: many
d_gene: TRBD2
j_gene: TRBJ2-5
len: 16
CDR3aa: CASSYGVNLAGETQYF
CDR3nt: TGTGCCAGCAGTTACGGGGTGAATCTAGCGGGAGAGACCCAGTACTTC

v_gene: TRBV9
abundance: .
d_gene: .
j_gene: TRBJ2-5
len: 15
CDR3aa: CASSVWPKPGETQYF
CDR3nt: TGTGCCAGCAGCGTTTGGCCCAAACCGGGGGAGACCCAGTACTTC

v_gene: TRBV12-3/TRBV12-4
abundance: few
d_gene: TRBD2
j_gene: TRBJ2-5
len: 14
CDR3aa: CASSIAGATGTQYF
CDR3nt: TGTGCCAGCAGCATAGCGGGAGCGACCGGGACCCAGTACTTC

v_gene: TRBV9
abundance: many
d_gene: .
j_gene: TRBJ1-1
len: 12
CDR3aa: CASSAEDTEAFF
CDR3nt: TGTGCCAGCAGCGCCGAGGACACTGAAGCTTTCTTT

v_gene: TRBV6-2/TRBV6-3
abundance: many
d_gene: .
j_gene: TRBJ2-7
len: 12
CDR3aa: CASRTSSYEQYF
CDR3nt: TGTGCCAGCCGGACAAGCTCCTACGAGCAGTACTTC

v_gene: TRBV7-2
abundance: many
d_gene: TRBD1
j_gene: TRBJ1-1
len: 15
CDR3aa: CASSRQGAVNTEAFF
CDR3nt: TGTGCCAGCAGCCGACAGGGGGCCGTGAACACTGAAGCTTTCTTT

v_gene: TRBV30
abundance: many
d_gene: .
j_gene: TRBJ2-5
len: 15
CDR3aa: CAWVYSGPRVGTQYF
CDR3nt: TGTGCCTGGGTCTATAGCGGCCCTAGGGTCGGGACCCAGTACTTC

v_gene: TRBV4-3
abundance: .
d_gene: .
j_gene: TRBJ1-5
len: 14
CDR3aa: CASSQELGPQPQHF
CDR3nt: TGCGCCAGCAGCCAAGAGTTGGGACCTCAGCCCCAGCATTTT

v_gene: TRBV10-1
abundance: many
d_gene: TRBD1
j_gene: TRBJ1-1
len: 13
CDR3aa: CASRQGADTEAFF
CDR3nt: TGCGCCAGCAGACAGGGGGCCGACACTGAAGCTTTCTTT

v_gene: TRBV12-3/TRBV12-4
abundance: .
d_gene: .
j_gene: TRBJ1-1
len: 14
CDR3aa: CASRSVRLNTEAFF
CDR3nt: TGTGCCAGCCGGAGTGTACGTCTGAACACTGAAGCTTTCTTT

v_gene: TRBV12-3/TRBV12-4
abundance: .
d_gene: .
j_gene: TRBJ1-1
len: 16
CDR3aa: CASSLAWTVSNTEAFF
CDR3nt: TGTGCCAGCAGTTTAGCCTGGACAGTCTCGAACACTGAAGCTTTCTTT

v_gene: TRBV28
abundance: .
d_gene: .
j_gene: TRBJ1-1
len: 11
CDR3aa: CASTQNTEAFF
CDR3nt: TGTGCCAGCACCCAGAACACTGAAGCTTTCTTT

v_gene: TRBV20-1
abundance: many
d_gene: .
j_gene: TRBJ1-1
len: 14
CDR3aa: CSARDLGMNTEAFF
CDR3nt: TGCAGTGCTAGAGATTTAGGGATGAACACTGAAGCTTTCTTT

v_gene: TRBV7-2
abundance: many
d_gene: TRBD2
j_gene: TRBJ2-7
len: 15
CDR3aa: CASSLLAGVYYEQYF
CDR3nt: TGTGCCAGCAGCTTATTAGCGGGAGTGTACTACGAGCAGTACTTC

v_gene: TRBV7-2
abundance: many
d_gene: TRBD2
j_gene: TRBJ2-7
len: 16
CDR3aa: CASRSITSGVSYEQYF
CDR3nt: TGTGCCAGCAGATCGATCACTAGCGGGGTCTCCTACGAGCAGTACTTC

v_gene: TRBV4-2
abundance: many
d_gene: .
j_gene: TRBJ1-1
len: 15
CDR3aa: CASSQDGGMDTEAFF
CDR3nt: TGTGCCAGCAGCCAAGATGGGGGAATGGACACTGAAGCTTTCTTT

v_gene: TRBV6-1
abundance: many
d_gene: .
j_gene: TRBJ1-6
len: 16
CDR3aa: CASSELGHFYNSPLHF
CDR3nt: TGTGCCAGCAGTGAATTGGGACACTTTTATAATTCACCCCTCCACTTT

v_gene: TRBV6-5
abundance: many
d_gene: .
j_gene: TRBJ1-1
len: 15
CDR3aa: CASAVSLGRNTEAFF
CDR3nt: TGTGCCAGCGCCGTTTCACTGGGTCGGAACACTGAAGCTTTCTTT

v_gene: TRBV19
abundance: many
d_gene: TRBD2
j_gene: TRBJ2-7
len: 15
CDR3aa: CASSTGLAEAYEQYF
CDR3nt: TGTGCCAGTAGTACGGGACTAGCGGAAGCCTACGAGCAGTACTTC

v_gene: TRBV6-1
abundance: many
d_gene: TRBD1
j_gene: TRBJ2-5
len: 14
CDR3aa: CAGSPGQMGETQYF
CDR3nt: TGTGCCGGCTCCCCGGGACAGATGGGGGAGACCCAGTACTTC

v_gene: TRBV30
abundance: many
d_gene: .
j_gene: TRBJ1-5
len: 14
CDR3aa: CAWSVLEGNQPQHF
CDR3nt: TGTGCCTGGAGTGTACTCGAGGGAAATCAGCCCCAGCATTTT

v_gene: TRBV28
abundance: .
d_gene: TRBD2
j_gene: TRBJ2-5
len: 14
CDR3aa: CASSFGLAEETQYF
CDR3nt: TGTGCCAGCAGTTTCGGACTAGCGGAAGAGACCCAGTACTTC

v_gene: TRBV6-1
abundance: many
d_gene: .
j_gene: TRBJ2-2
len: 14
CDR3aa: CASIFRGNTGELFF
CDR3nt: TGTGCCAGCATCTTCAGGGGGAACACCGGGGAGCTGTTTTTT

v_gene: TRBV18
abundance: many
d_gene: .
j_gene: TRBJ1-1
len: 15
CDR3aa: CASSPRDDPRTEAFF
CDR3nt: TGTGCCAGCTCACCACGGGATGACCCGAGGACTGAAGCTTTCTTT

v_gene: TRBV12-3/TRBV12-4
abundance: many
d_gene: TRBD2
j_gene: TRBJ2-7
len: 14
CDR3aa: CASRGLADSYEQYF
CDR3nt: TGTGCCAGCAGGGGACTAGCGGACTCCTACGAGCAGTACTTC

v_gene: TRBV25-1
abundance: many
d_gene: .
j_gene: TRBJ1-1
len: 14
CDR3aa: CARPLGGGRTEAFF
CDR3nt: TGTGCCAGGCCACTGGGGGGGGGACGGACTGAAGCTTTCTTT

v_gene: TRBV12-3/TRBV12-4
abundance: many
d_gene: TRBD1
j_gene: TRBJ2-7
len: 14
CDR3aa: CASSLDRDTYEQYF
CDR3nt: TGTGCCAGCAGTTTGGACAGGGATACCTACGAGCAGTACTTC

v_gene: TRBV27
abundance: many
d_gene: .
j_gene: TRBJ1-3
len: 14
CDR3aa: CASSLRRAGNTIYF
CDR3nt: TGTGCCAGCAGTTTGCGTCGGGCTGGAAACACCATATATTTT

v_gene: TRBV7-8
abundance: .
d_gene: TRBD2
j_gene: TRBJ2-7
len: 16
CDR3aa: CASSFPAGGSSYEQYF
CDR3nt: TGTGCCAGCAGCTTCCCCGCGGGCGGGAGCTCCTACGAGCAGTACTTC

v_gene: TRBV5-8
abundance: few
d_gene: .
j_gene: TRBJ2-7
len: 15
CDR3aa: CASSLTGSALYEQYF
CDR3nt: TGTGCCAGCAGCCTAACGGGCTCTGCCCTGTACGAGCAGTACTTC

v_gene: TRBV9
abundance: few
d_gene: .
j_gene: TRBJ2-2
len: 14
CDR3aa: CASSPAGNTGELFF
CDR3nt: TGTGCCAGCAGCCCCGCCGGAAACACCGGGGAGCTGTTTTTT